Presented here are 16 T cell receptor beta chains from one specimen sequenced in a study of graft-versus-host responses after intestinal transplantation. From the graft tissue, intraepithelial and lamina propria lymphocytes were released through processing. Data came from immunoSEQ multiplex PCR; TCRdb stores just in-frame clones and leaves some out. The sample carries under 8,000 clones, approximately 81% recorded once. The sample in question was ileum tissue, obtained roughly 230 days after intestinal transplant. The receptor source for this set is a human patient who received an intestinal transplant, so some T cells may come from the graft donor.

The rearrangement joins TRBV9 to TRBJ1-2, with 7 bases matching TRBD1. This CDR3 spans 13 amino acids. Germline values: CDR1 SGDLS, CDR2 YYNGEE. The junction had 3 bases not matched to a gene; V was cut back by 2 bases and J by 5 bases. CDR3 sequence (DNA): TGTGCCAGCAGCGTGACAGGGAGGTATGGCTACACCTTC. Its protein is CASSVTGRYGYTF. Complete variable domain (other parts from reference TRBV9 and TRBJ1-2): DSGVTQTPKHLITATGQRVTLRCSPRSGDLSVYWYQQSLDQGLQFLIQYYNGEERAKGNILERFSAQQFPDLHSELNLSSLELGDSALYFCASSVTGRYGYTFGSGTRLTVV.

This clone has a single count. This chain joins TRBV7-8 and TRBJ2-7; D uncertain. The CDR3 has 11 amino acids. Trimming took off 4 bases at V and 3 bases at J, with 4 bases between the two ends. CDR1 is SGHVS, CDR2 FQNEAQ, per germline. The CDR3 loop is CASSSLYEQYF. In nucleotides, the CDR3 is TGTGCCAGCAGCTCTCTCTACGAGCAGTACTTC.

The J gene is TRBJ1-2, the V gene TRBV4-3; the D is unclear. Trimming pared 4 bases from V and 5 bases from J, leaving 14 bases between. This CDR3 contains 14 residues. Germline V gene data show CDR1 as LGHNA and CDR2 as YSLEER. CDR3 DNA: TGCGCCAGCAGCCCCGGACTGAATATATATGGCTACACCTTC. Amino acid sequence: CASSPGLNIYGYTF.

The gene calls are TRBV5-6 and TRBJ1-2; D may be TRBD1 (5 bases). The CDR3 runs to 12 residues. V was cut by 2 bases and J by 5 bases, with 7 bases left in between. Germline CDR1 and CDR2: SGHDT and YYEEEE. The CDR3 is CASSLAGYGYTF. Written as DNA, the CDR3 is TGTGCCAGCAGCTTAGCAGGGTATGGCTACACCTTC.

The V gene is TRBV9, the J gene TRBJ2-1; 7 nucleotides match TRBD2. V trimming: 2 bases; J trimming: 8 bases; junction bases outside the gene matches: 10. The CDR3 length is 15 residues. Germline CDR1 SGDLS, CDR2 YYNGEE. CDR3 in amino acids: CASSVGGRGGDEQFF. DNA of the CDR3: TGTGCCAGCAGCGTCGGGGGGAGGGGAGGGGATGAGCAGTTCTTC.

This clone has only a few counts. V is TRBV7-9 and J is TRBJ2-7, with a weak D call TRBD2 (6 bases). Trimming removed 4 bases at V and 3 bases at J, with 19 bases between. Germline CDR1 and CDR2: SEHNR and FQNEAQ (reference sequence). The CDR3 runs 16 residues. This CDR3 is CASSSLGLAQIYEQYF. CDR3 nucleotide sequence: TGTGCCAGCAGCTCCTTGGGCCTAGCGCAAATCTACGAGCAGTACTTC.

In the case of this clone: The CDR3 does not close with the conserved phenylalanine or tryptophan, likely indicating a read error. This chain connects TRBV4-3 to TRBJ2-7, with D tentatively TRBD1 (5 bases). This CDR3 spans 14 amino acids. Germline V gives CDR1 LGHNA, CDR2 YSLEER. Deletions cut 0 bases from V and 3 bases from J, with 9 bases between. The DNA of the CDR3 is TGCGCCAGCAGCCAAGACCAGGGTAACTACGAGCAGTACCTC. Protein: CASSQDQGNYEQYL.

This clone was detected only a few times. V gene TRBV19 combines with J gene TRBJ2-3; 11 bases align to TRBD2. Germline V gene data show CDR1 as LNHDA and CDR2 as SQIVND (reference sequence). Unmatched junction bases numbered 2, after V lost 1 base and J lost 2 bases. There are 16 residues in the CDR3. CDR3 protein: CASSIGLAGLTDTQYF. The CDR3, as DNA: TGTGCCAGTAGTATAGGACTAGCGGGGCTCACAGATACGCAGTATTTT.

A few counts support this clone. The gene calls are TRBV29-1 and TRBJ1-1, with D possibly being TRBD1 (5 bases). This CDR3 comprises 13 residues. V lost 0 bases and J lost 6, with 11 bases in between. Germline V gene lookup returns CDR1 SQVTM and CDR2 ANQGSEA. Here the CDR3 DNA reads TGCAGCGTTGAAGAACCAGGGATAGCTGAAGCTTTCTTT. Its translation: CSVEEPGIAEAFF.

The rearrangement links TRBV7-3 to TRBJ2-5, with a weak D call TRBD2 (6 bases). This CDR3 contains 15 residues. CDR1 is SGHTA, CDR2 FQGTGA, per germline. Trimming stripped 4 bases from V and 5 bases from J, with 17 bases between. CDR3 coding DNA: TGTGCCAGCAGCTCCGGGCGGGGATTTCAGGAGACCCAGTACTTC. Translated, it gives CASSSGRGFQETQYF.

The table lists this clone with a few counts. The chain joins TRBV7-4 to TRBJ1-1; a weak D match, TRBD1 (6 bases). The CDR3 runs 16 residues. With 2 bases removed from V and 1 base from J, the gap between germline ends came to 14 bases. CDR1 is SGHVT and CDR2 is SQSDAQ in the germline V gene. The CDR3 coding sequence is TGTGCCAGCAGCTTATCGGGCAGGGGTCCGAACACTGAAGCTTTCTTT. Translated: CASSLSGRGPNTEAFF.

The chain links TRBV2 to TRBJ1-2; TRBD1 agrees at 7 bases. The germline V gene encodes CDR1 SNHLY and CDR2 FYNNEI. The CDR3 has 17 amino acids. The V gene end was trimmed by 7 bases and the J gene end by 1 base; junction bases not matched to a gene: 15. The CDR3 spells CASTSQNRGGGNYGYTF. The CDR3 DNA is TGTGCCAGCACCAGCCAGAACAGGGGAGGAGGTAACTATGGCTACACCTTC.

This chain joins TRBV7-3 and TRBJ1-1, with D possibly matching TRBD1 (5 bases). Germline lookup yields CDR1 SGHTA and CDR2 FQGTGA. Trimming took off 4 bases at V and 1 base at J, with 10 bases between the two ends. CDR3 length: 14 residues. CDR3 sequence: CASSSTAGNTEAFF. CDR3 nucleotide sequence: TGTGCCAGCAGCTCGACAGCTGGGAACACTGAAGCTTTCTTT.

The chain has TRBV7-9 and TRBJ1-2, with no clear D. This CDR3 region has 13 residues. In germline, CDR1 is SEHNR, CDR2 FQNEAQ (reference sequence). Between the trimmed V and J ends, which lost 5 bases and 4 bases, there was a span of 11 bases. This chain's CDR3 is CASSGPPLYGYTF. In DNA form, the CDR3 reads TGTGCCAGCAGCGGCCCCCCGCTCTATGGCTACACCTTC.

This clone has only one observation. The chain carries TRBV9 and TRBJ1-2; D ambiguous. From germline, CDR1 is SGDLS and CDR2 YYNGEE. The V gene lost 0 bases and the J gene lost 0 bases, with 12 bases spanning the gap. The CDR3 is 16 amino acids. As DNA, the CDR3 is TGTGCCAGCAGCGTAGCCCCTGTTACAGCTAACTATGGCTACACCTTC. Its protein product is CASSVAPVTANYGYTF.

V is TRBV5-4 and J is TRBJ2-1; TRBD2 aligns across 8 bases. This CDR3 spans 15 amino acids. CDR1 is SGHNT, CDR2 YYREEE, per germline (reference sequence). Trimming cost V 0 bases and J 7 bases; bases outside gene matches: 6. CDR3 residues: CASSLARGGTNEQFF. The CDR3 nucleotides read TGTGCCAGCAGCTTGGCCCGGGGGGGAACAAATGAGCAGTTCTTC.